The rows below give T cell receptor beta chains drawn from one sample of a study of beta chain features in type 1 diabetes. Clones were read by immunoSEQ multiplex PCR, and TCRdb kept only the in-frame ones, dropping some. Among 600,000 to 700,000 clones listed, 9.5% to 15% were seen once. The sample was naive CD4+ T cells from blood. The receptors come from a man aged 30 to 39 with type 1 diabetes. The CDR3 runs from the conserved cysteine through the conserved F or W. The order of the fields is CDR3 protein, CDR3 DNA, D gene, clone size, V gene, J gene. D genes are given only for firm matches. Rows may omit the clone size; those that give it use once, few, many or a size class.

CDR3aa: CASSQNWEAYGYTF
CDR3nt: TGTGCCAGCAGCCAAAACTGGGAGGCCTATGGCTACACCTTC
d_gene: .
abundance: .
v_gene: TRBV5-4
j_gene: TRBJ1-2

CDR3aa: CASSYSGLAADTQYF
CDR3nt: TGTGCCAGCAGTTACTCAGGACTAGCGGCCGATACGCAGTATTTT
d_gene: TRBD2
abundance: .
v_gene: TRBV6-5
j_gene: TRBJ2-3

CDR3aa: CASSADRVWTGELFF
CDR3nt: TGTGCCAGTAGTGCTGACAGGGTATGGACCGGGGAGCTGTTTTTT
d_gene: TRBD1
abundance: few
v_gene: TRBV19
j_gene: TRBJ2-2

CDR3aa: CASSQDLGAPGNEQFF
CDR3nt: TGTGCCAGCAGCCAAGATTTGGGGGCCCCGGGAAATGAGCAGTTCTTC
d_gene: .
abundance: few
v_gene: TRBV4-2
j_gene: TRBJ2-1

CDR3aa: CASSERSGGELFF
CDR3nt: TGTGCCAGCAGCGAGCGTTCAGGCGGGGAGCTGTTTTTT
d_gene: .
abundance: few
v_gene: TRBV7-8
j_gene: TRBJ2-2

CDR3aa: CASNPAGGFANEQFF
CDR3nt: TGTGCCAGCAACCCAGCGGGGGGCTTTGCTAATGAGCAGTTCTTC
d_gene: TRBD2
abundance: .
v_gene: TRBV7-2
j_gene: TRBJ2-1

CDR3aa: CASSPQRAKNIQYF
CDR3nt: TGTGCCAGCTCACCGCAAAGGGCCAAAAACATTCAGTACTTC
d_gene: .
abundance: .
v_gene: TRBV18
j_gene: TRBJ2-4

CDR3aa: CASSGAGGHQETQYF
CDR3nt: TGTGCCAGCAGCGGAGCGGGGGGCCACCAAGAGACCCAGTACTTC
d_gene: TRBD2
abundance: .
v_gene: TRBV28
j_gene: TRBJ2-5

CDR3aa: CASSEGRTGNQPQHF
CDR3nt: TGTGCCAGCAGTGAAGGCCGGACCGGCAATCAGCCCCAGCATTTT
d_gene: .
abundance: few
v_gene: TRBV2
j_gene: TRBJ1-5

CDR3aa: CASSWGPAAADTQYF
CDR3nt: TGTGCCAGCAGTTGGGGGCCCGCGGCGGCAGATACGCAGTATTTT
d_gene: .
abundance: .
v_gene: TRBV2
j_gene: TRBJ2-3

CDR3aa: CASSVGETMNTEAFF
CDR3nt: TGTGCCAGCAGCGTAGGCGAGACGATGAACACTGAAGCTTTCTTT
d_gene: .
abundance: few
v_gene: TRBV9
j_gene: TRBJ1-1

CDR3aa: CASSSLKGQETQYF
CDR3nt: TGTGCCAGCAGCTCTCTCAAGGGCCAAGAGACCCAGTACTTC
d_gene: .
abundance: few
v_gene: TRBV11-2
j_gene: TRBJ2-5

CDR3aa: CASSPMGGSYNEQFF
CDR3nt: TGTGCCAGCAGCCCCATGGGGGGATCCTACAATGAGCAGTTCTTC
d_gene: .
abundance: few
v_gene: TRBV7-9
j_gene: TRBJ2-1

CDR3aa: CASSLGGGGVSSYNEQFF
CDR3nt: TGTGCCAGCAGCTTGGGGGGCGGCGGTGTGAGCTCCTACAATGAGCAGTTCTTC
d_gene: .
abundance: .
v_gene: TRBV7-9
j_gene: TRBJ2-1

CDR3aa: CASSRSGPFNEKLFF
CDR3nt: TGTGCCAGCAGCCGTTCCGGGCCATTTAATGAAAAACTGTTTTTT
d_gene: .
abundance: .
v_gene: TRBV14
j_gene: TRBJ1-4

CDR3aa: CASSPRGGMTTEAFF
CDR3nt: TGTGCCAGCAGTCCCAGGGGCGGGATGACCACTGAAGCTTTCTTT
d_gene: .
abundance: few
v_gene: TRBV2
j_gene: TRBJ1-1

CDR3aa: CASSPTGGRREKLFF
CDR3nt: TGTGCCAGCAGCCCCACAGGGGGCCGGCGGGAAAAACTGTTTTTT
d_gene: TRBD1
abundance: .
v_gene: TRBV5-6
j_gene: TRBJ1-4

CDR3aa: CASSVGVGETQYF
CDR3nt: TGTGCCAGCAGCGTCGGGGTTGGGGAGACCCAGTACTTC
d_gene: .
abundance: few
v_gene: TRBV9
j_gene: TRBJ2-5

CDR3aa: CASSSWTAGVEQFF
CDR3nt: TGTGCCAGCAGTTCCTGGACAGCCGGCGTTGAGCAGTTCTTC
d_gene: .
abundance: .
v_gene: TRBV28
j_gene: TRBJ2-1

CDR3aa: CASSFLRTGGSGANVLTF
CDR3nt: TGTGCCAGCAGCTTCCTACGGACGGGAGGCTCTGGGGCCAACGTCCTGACTTTC
d_gene: TRBD2
abundance: .
v_gene: TRBV7-9
j_gene: TRBJ2-6

CDR3aa: CASSVRVTGELFF
CDR3nt: TGTGCCAGCAGCGTACGGGTAACCGGGGAGCTGTTTTTT
d_gene: .
abundance: .
v_gene: TRBV9
j_gene: TRBJ2-2

CDR3aa: CASSFGGVYEKLFF
CDR3nt: TGTGCCAGCAGCTTCGGAGGGGTTTATGAAAAACTGTTTTTT
d_gene: .
abundance: .
v_gene: TRBV7-9
j_gene: TRBJ1-4

CDR3aa: CASSLYEKLFF
CDR3nt: TGTGCCAGCAGCTTATATGAAAAACTGTTTTTT
d_gene: .
abundance: few
v_gene: TRBV7-9
j_gene: TRBJ1-4

CDR3aa: CASSLDWGQSYNEQFF
CDR3nt: TGTGCCAGCAGCTTAGATTGGGGACAGTCCTACAATGAGCAGTTCTTC
d_gene: TRBD1
abundance: few
v_gene: TRBV7-2
j_gene: TRBJ2-1

CDR3aa: CSVGIAGASDQPQHF
CDR3nt: TGCAGCGTTGGTATAGCAGGGGCCAGCGATCAGCCCCAGCATTTT
d_gene: .
abundance: .
v_gene: TRBV29-1
j_gene: TRBJ1-5

CDR3aa: CSVLLGALTYEQYF
CDR3nt: TGCAGCGTCCTGTTGGGGGCGCTTACCTACGAGCAGTACTTC
d_gene: .
abundance: many
v_gene: TRBV29-1
j_gene: TRBJ2-7

CDR3aa: CASSFRVAGNEQFF
CDR3nt: TGTGCCAGCAGCTTCAGGGTTGCAGGCAATGAGCAGTTCTTC
d_gene: .
abundance: .
v_gene: TRBV14
j_gene: TRBJ2-1

CDR3aa: CASWGQRSYEQYF
CDR3nt: TGTGCCAGTTGGGGACAGCGCTCCTACGAGCAGTACTTC
d_gene: TRBD1
abundance: .
v_gene: TRBV25-1
j_gene: TRBJ2-7

CDR3aa: CASSTGPSYEQYF
CDR3nt: TGTGCCAGCAGTACCGGGCCTTCCTACGAGCAGTACTTC
d_gene: .
abundance: few
v_gene: TRBV6-5
j_gene: TRBJ2-7

CDR3aa: CASSLLQVQETQYF
CDR3nt: TGTGCCAGCAGTTTACTACAGGTCCAAGAGACCCAGTACTTC
d_gene: .
abundance: .
v_gene: TRBV28
j_gene: TRBJ2-5

CDR3aa: CSVEVFTGRDEQYF
CDR3nt: TGCAGCGTTGAAGTATTTACAGGGAGAGACGAGCAGTACTTC
d_gene: .
abundance: few
v_gene: TRBV29-1
j_gene: TRBJ2-7

CDR3aa: CASSPPGTDPGKLFF
CDR3nt: TGTGCCAGCTCACCACCCGGGACGGACCCAGGGAAACTGTTTTTT
d_gene: .
abundance: few
v_gene: TRBV18
j_gene: TRBJ1-4

CDR3aa: CSVDHPRGGYTF
CDR3nt: TGCAGCGTTGACCACCCCAGGGGGGGCTACACCTTC
d_gene: TRBD1
abundance: .
v_gene: TRBV29-1
j_gene: TRBJ1-2

CDR3aa: CAGRTWDNEQFF
CDR3nt: TGTGCCGGGAGGACATGGGACAATGAGCAGTTCTTC
d_gene: .
abundance: .
v_gene: TRBV6-1
j_gene: TRBJ2-1

CDR3aa: CASSLGSSGGADTQYF
CDR3nt: TGTGCCAGCAGCTTAGGGTCTAGCGGGGGCGCAGATACGCAGTATTTT
d_gene: TRBD2
abundance: .
v_gene: TRBV11-2
j_gene: TRBJ2-3

CDR3aa: CASSLGQGAFPSGANVLTF
CDR3nt: TGTGCCAGCTCACTCGGACAGGGGGCCTTTCCCTCTGGGGCCAACGTCCTGACTTTC
d_gene: TRBD1
abundance: few
v_gene: TRBV18
j_gene: TRBJ2-6

CDR3aa: CASSRTDQETQYF
CDR3nt: TGTGCCAGCTCACGGACAGACCAAGAGACCCAGTACTTC
d_gene: .
abundance: few
v_gene: TRBV18
j_gene: TRBJ2-5

CDR3aa: CASSPGQETQYF
CDR3nt: TGTGCCAGCAGTCCAGGCCAAGAGACCCAGTACTTC
d_gene: .
abundance: few
v_gene: TRBV6-1
j_gene: TRBJ2-5

CDR3aa: CASSFADEQFF
CDR3nt: TGTGCCAGCAGCTTCGCAGATGAGCAGTTCTTC
d_gene: .
abundance: .
v_gene: TRBV5-4
j_gene: TRBJ2-1

CDR3aa: CASSPPASGLETQYF
CDR3nt: TGTGCCAGCAGCCCCCCGGCATCAGGGCTGGAGACCCAGTACTTC
d_gene: .
abundance: .
v_gene: TRBV5-6
j_gene: TRBJ2-5

CDR3aa: CASSMSRETQYF
CDR3nt: TGTGCCAGTAGTATGTCCCGGGAGACCCAGTACTTC
d_gene: .
abundance: .
v_gene: TRBV19
j_gene: TRBJ2-5

CDR3aa: CASSLQGTSPLHF
CDR3nt: TGTGCCAGCAGTTTACAGGGGACTTCACCCCTCCACTTT
d_gene: TRBD1
abundance: few
v_gene: TRBV6-5
j_gene: TRBJ1-6

CDR3aa: CASSYDRGNQPQHF
CDR3nt: TGTGCCAGCAGTTACGACAGGGGCAATCAGCCCCAGCATTTT
d_gene: TRBD1
abundance: .
v_gene: TRBV6-6
j_gene: TRBJ1-5

CDR3aa: CASSPRDRGDNEQFF
CDR3nt: TGCGCCAGCAGCCCCCGGGACAGGGGGGACAATGAGCAGTTCTTC
d_gene: TRBD1
abundance: few
v_gene: TRBV4-3
j_gene: TRBJ2-1

CDR3aa: CAWSARQVLSPLHF
CDR3nt: TGTGCCTGGAGTGCAAGACAGGTCCTTTCACCCCTCCACTTT
d_gene: .
abundance: .
v_gene: TRBV30
j_gene: TRBJ1-6